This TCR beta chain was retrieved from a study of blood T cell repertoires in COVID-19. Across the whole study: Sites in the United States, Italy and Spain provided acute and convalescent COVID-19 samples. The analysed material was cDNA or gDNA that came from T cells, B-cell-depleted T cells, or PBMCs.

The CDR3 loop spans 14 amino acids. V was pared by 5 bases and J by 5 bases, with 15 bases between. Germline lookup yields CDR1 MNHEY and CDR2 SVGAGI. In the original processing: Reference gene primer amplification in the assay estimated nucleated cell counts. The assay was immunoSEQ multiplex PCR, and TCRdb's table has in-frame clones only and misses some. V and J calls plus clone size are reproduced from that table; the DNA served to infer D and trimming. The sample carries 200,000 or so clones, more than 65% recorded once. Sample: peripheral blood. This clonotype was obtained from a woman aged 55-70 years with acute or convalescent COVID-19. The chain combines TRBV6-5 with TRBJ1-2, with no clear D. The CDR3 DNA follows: TGTGCCAGCAGTCTTCAGGAGGGCGGTTATGGCTACACCTTC. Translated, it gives CASSLQEGGYGYTF.